This T cell receptor beta chain was documented in a study of T-cell reconstitution after alpha-beta-depleted transplantation in children. This clonotype was observed a handful of times. Per germline, CDR1 MNHEY and CDR2 SVGEGT. The CDR3 is made up of 14 amino acids. The V and J ends lost 7 bases and 3 bases respectively, with 16 bases between them. It was with unique molecular identifiers that the TCRbeta library was prepared. TCRdb reprocessed the PCR reads with MiXCR, giving one entry per CDR3 protein. In the table there are about 640,000 distinct CDR3 sequences, 16% of which are singletons. Sequenced material: PBMCs from the stem cell graft donor, taken from the stem cell graft. The source is a human donor who donated a stem cell graft to a child with acute myeloid leukemia. V gene TRBV6-2 or TRBV6-3 combines with J gene TRBJ2-7; a possible D gene is TRBD1 (5 bases). The CDR3 loop is CASTGRGADYEQYF. The DNA for the CDR3 is TGTGCCAGCACCGGGCGTGGGGCCGACTACGAGCAGTACTTC.